This T cell receptor beta chain was sequenced during a study of cytomegalovirus exposure and HLA in healthy donors. Notes on the study in general: The classifier, whose performance was assessed in both the original and validation cohorts, reportedly diagnosed cytomegalovirus status with high specificity and sensitivity.

Primers for the PCR totalled 60 Vbeta and 13 Jbeta. Assay used: immunoSEQ multiplex PCR; TCRdb lists only in-frame clones, some missing. Altogether 170,000 or so clones are present, approximately 81% being singletons, with the ten largest covering about 0.37%. The donors (healthy individuals) were bone marrow donors. Notes on this clone: The antigen remains unidentified.

This CDR3 contains 13 residues. CDR1 and CDR2 from the germline V gene are SGHDT and YYEEEE. Between the trimmed V and J ends, which lost 0 bases and 8 bases, there was a span of 9 bases. The chain joins TRBV5-6 to TRBJ2-1; the D is unclear. Sequenced: PBMCs. This clonotype originated in a boy under 10 years old in good health and CMV-seronegative. The CDR3 DNA reads TGTGCCAGCAGCTTGGGGAACCGGGATGAGCAGTTCTTC. It yields the protein CASSLGNRDEQFF.